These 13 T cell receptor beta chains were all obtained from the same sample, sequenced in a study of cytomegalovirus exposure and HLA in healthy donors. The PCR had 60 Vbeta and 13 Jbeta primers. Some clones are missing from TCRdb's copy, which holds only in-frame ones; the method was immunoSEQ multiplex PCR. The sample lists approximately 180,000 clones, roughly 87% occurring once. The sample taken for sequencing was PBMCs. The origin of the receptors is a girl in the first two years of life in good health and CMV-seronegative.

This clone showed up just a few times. CDR3 protein: CASSLAKGTGTYF. The CDR3 region has the DNA TGTGCCAGCAGCTTAGCGAAGGGGACAGGGACGTACTTC. This rearrangement joins TRBV7-2 to TRBJ2-7, with TRBD1 matching 9 bases. J gave up 12 bases and V 0 bases, and 6 bases lay outside the gene matches. CDR3 length: 13 amino acids. Germline-derived CDR1 and CDR2 are SGHTA and FQGNSA.

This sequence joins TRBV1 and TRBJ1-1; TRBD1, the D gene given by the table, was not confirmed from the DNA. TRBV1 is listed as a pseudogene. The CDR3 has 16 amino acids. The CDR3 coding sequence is TGCACCAGCAGCCAGGACCTACAGGGAGAGAGGACTGAAGCTTTCTTT. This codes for CTSSQDLQGERTEAFF.

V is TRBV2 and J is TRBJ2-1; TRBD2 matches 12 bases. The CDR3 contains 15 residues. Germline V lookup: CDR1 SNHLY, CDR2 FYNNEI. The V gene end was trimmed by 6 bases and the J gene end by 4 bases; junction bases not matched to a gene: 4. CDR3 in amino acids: CASRGTSGPYNEQFF. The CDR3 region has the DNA TGTGCCAGCAGGGGGACTAGCGGGCCTTACAATGAGCAGTTCTTC. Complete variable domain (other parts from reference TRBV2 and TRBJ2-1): EPEVTQTPSHQVTQMGQEVILRCVPISNHLYFYWYRQILGQKVEFLVSFYNNEISEKSEIFDDQFSVERPDGSNFTLKIRSTKLEDSAMYFCASRGTSGPYNEQFFGPGTRLTVL.

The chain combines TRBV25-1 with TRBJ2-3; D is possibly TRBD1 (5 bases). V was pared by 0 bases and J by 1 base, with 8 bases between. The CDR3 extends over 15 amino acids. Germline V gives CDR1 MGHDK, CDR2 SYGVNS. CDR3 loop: CASSEYQGRTDTQYF. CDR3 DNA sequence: TGTGCCAGCAGTGAATACCAGGGCCGCACAGATACGCAGTATTTT. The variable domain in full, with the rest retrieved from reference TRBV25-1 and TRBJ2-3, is EADIYQTPRYLVIGTGKKITLECSQTMGHDKMYWYQQDPGMELHLIHYSYGVNSTEKGDLSSESTVSRIRTEHFPLTLESARPSHTSQYLCASSEYQGRTDTQYFGPGTRLTVL.

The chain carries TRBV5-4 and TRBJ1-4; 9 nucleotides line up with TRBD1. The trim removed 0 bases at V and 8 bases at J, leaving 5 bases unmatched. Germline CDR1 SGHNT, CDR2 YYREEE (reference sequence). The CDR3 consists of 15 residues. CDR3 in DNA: TGTGCCAGCAGCTTGGCCGGGACAGGGTACGAAAAACTGTTTTTT. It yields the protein CASSLAGTGYEKLFF.

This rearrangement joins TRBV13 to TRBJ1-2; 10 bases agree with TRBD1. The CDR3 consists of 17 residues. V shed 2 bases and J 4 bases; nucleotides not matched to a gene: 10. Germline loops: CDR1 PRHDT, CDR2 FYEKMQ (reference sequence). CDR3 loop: CASSLSRQGAPGYGYTF. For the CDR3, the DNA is TGTGCCAGCAGCTTATCGCGACAGGGGGCGCCGGGCTATGGCTACACCTTC.

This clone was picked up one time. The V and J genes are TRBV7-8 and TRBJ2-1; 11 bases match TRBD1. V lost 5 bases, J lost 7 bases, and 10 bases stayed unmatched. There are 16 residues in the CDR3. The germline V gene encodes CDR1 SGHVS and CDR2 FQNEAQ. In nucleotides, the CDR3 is TGTGCCAGCAGCCCGGACAGGGGGCAAAGGAGGAATGAGCAGTTCTTC. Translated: CASSPDRGQRRNEQFF. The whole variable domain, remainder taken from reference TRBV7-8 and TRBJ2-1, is GAGVSQSPRYKVAKRGQDVALRCDPISGHVSLFWYQQALGQGPEFLTYFQNEAQLDKSGLPSDRFFAERPEGSVSTLKIQRTQQEDSAVYLCASSPDRGQRRNEQFFGPGTRLTVL.

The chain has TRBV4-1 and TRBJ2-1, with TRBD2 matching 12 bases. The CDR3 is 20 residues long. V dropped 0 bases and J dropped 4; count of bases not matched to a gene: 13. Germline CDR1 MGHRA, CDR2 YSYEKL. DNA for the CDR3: TGCGCCAGCAGCCAAGATGAGGGGCTAGCGGGGGGGCGAAGATACAATGAGCAGTTCTTC. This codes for CASSQDEGLAGGRRYNEQFF.

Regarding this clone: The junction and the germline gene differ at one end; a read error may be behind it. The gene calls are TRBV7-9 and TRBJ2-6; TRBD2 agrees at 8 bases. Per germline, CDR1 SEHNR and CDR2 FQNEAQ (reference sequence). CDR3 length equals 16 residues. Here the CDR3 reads CSSRSGLADGANVLTF. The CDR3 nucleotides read TGTTCCAGCAGGTCCGGACTAGCCGATGGGGCCAACGTCCTGACTTTC.

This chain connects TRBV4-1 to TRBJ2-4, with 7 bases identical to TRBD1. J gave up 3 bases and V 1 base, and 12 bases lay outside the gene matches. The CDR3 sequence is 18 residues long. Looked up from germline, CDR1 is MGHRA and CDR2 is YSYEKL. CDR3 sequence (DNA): TGCGCCAGCAGCCAAGGAAGACAATCCGGGACAGACAAAAACATTCAGTACTTC. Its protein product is CASSQGRQSGTDKNIQYF.

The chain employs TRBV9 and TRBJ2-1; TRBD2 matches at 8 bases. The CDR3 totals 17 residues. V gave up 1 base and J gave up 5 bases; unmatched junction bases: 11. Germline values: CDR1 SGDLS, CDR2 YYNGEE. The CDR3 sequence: CASSVWSTSVLDNEQFF. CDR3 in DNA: TGTGCCAGCAGCGTATGGTCGACTAGCGTGTTAGACAATGAGCAGTTCTTC.

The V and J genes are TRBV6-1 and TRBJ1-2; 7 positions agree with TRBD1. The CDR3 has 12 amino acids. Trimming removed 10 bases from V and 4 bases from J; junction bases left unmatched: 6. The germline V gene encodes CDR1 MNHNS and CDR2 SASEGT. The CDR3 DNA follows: TGTGCCAAAGGGGACAGCTCCTATGGCTACACCTTC. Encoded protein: CAKGDSSYGYTF.

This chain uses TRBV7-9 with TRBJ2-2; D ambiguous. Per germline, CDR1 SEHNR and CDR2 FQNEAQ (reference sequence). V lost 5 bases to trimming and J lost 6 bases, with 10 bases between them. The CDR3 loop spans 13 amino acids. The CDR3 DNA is TGTGCCAGCAGCCCCCACGTAGCCGGGGAGCTGTTTTTT. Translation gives CASSPHVAGELFF. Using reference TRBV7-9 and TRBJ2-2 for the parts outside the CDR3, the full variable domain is DTGVSQNPRHKITKRGQNVTFRCDPISEHNRLYWYRQTLGQGPEFLTYFQNEAQLEKSRLLSDRFSAERPKGSFSTLEIQRTEQGDSAMYLCASSPHVAGELFFGEGSRLTVL.